This T cell receptor beta chain was profiled in a study of PD-1 blockade in classical Hodgkin lymphoma. Study as a whole: Every 2 weeks, patients had 3 mg/kg nivolumab intravenously.

All patients experienced relapse after autologous stem cell transplantation, and brentuximab vedotin exposure was variable. Profiled with immunoSEQ multiplex PCR; TCRdb holds only in-frame clones, not every one. The table shows 90,000 to 130,000 clones, with 70% to 90% occurring only once. Germline V gene data show CDR1 as MNHEY and CDR2 as SVGAGI. This CDR3 region has 14 residues. The trim removed 5 bases at V and 3 bases at J, leaving 7 bases unmatched. The chain uses TRBV6-5 and TRBJ2-7; 7 bases map to TRBD2. The source of this sequence is a human donor with classical Hodgkin lymphoma. The sequencing here drew on peripheral blood mononuclear cells (PBMCs), taken before the second cycle of nivolumab. CDR3: CASSTPGDYYEQYF. The CDR3 nucleotides are TGTGCCAGCAGTACCCCGGGGGACTACTACGAGCAGTACTTC.